This T cell receptor (beta chain) was identified in a study of cytomegalovirus exposure and HLA in healthy donors. Across the study: One earlier analysis, a look at about 179 million T cells, found some 120 million unique TCR beta sequences.

PCR amplification relied on 60 Vbeta primers (plus 13 Jbeta primers). Sequencing used immunoSEQ multiplex PCR; TCRdb keeps in-frame clones, though not all of them. Here the sample table reports 140,000 to 150,000 clones. In the case of this clone: Antigen: not known.

Findings of the study overall: The authors enumerated 150 to 200 TCR beta chains as linked to cytomegalovirus. Prior analysis indicated that the majority of TCR beta V segments exhibited productivity approximately 87% or approximately 30% of the time.

The origin of this receptor is a male donor in good health and CMV-seronegative. Sequencing was done on a sample of PBMCs.

For the CDR3, the DNA is TGTGCCAGCAGTTTTCTCGGTGGCAGGGGGAACTATGGCTACACCTTC. Translation: CASSFLGGRGNYGYTF. This sequence joins TRBV27 and TRBJ1-2; 7 nucleotides match TRBD1. The V and J ends lost 3 bases and 2 bases, in that order; junction bases with no gene match: 9. The germline V gene has CDR1 MNHEY and CDR2 SMNVEV (reference sequence). The CDR3 contains 16 residues.